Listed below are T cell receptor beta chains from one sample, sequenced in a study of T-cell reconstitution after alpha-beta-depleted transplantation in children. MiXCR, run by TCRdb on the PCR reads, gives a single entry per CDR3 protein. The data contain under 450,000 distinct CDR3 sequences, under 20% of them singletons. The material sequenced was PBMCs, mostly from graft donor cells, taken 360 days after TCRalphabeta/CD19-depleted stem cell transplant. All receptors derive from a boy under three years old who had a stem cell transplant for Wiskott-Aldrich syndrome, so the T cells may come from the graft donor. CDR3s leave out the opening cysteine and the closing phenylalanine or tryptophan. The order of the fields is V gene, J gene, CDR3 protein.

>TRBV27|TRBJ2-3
ASSSPLLAGGPGDTQY
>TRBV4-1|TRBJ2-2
ASSQGSAGELF
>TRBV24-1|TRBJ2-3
ATSDSASSTDTQY
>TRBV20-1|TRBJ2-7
SVTAGDSYEQY
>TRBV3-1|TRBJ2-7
ASSPGQGAGEQY
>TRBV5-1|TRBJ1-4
ASSLGTGDEKLF
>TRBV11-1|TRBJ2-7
ASSSRKSGQGAIHEQY
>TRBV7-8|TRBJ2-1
ASSTREGGDEQF
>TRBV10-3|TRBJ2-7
AILGGVGYEQY
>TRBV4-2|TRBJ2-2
ASSQDKVNTGELF
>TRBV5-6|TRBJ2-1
ASSWGHEQF
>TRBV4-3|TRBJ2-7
ASSQEGTSGRSAPYEQY
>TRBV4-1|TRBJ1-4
ASSQLGSAGEKLF
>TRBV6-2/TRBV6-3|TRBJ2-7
ASSFRPLSSYEQY
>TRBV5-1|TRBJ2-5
ASSLVTEETQY
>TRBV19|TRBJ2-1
ASSIVPKSLAAEGFYNEQF
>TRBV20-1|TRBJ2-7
SASRAGGPSFSYEQY
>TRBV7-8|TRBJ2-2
ASSLRSSGGPRTGELF
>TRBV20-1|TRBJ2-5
SASRQQQETQY
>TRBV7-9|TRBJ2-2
ASSRSGELF
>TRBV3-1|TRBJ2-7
ASSQGQGVTYEQY
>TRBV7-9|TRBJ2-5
ASSLNPQETQY
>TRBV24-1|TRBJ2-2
ATSDIDSARPELF
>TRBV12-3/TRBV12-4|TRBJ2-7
ASSFLPGNYEQY
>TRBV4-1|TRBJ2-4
ASSQDTPGGSVTKNIQY
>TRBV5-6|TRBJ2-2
ASSVQRERTGELF
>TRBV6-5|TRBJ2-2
ASSWRESGELF
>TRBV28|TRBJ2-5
ASSPRDREETQY
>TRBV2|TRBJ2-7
ASSNPGLPFEQY
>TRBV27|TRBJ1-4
ASSWSPNNKKLF
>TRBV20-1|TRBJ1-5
SAIRGNQPQH
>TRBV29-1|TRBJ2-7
SVAGLATYEQY
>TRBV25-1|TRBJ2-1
ASTPFRDSHYNEQF
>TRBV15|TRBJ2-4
ATSRAGPSKNIQY
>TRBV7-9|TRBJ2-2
ASSPRTMAGELF
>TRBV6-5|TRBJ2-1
ASSYLRKLTHNEQF
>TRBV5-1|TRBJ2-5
ASSFLAWGETQY
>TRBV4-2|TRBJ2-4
ASSQVGTSGGIAKNIQY
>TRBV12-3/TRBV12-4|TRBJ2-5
ASSFIAGQETQY
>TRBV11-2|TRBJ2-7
ASSLVLAPHEQY
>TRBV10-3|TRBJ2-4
AISDGTSGSWPKNIQY
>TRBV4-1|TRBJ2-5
ASSQDPRVPQETQY
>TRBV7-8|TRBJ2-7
ASSLATLKIVSYEQY
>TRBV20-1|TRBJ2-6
SARDRRYSGANVLT
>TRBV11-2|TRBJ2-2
ASSSEGKLNTGELF
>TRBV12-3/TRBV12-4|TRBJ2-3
ASSPRLGRDTQY
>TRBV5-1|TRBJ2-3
ASSTVTSGSGTDTQY
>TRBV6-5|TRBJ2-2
ASSYSVIGIGELF
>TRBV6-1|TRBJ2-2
ASSTGQRTSGTGELF
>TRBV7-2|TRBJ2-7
ASSLRNGSHEQY
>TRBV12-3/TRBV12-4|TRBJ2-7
ASSLTSGGAGSYEQY
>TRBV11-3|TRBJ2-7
ASSLRGQVDEQY
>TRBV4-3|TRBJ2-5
ASSRLAGNQETQY
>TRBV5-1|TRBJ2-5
ASSTQAAEETQY